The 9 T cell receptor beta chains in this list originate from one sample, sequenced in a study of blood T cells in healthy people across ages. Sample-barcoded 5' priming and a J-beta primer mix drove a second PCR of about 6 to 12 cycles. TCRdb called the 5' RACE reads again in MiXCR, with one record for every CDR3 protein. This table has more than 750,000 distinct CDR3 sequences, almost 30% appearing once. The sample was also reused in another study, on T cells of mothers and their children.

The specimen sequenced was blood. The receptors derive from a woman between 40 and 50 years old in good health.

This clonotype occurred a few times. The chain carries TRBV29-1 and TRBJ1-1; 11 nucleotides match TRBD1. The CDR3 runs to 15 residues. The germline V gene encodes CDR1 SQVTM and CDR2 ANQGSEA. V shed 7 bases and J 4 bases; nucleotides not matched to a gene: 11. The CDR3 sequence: CSGRKGGTGGTEAFF. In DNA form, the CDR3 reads TGCAGCGGCCGGAAAGGGGGGACAGGGGGCACTGAAGCTTTCTTT.

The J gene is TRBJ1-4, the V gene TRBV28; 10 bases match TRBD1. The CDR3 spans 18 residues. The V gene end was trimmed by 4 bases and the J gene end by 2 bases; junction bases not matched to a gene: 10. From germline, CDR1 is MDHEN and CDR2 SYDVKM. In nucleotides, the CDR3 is TGTGCCAGCAGTTCCATCCGGGACAGGGGCGACACTAATGAAAAACTGTTTTTT. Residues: CASSSIRDRGDTNEKLFF.

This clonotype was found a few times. CDR3 nucleotide sequence: TGCGCCAGCAGCTTTGATGATGGCTACACCTTC. It specifies CASSFDDGYTF. This chain links TRBV5-1 with TRBJ1-2; the D is unclear. V was clipped by 2 bases and J by 6 bases, with 5 bases between them. Germline V gives CDR1 SGHRS, CDR2 YFSETQ. This CDR3 has 11 residues.

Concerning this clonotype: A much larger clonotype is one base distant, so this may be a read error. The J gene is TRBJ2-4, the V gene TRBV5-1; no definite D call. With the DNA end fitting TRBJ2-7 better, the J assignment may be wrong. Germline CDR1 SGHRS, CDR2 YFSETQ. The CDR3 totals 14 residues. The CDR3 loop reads CASSTAYFKDEQYF. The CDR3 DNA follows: TGCGCCAGCAGCACGGCATACTTCAAGGACGAGCAGTACTTC.

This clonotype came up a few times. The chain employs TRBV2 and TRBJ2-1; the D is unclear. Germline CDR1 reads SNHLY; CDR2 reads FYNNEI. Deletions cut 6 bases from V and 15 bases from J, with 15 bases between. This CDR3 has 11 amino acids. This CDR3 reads CASRVQAGMFF. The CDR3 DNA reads TGTGCCAGCAGGGTCCAGGCCGGCATGTTCTTC.

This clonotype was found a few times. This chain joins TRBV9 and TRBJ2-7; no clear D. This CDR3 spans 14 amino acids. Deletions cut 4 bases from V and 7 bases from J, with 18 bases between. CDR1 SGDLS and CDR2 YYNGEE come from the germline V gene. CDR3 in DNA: TGTGCCAGCAGCCCGACCTTGTCCCTCGTAGAGCAGTACTTC. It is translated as CASSPTLSLVEQYF. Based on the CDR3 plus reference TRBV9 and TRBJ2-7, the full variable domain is DSGVTQTPKHLITATGQRVTLRCSPRSGDLSVYWYQQSLDQGLQFLIQYYNGEERAKGNILERFSAQQFPDLHSELNLSSLELGDSALYFCASSPTLSLVEQYFGPGTRLTVT.

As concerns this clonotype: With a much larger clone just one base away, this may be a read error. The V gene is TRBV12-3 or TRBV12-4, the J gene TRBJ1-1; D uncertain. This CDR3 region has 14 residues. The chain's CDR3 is CASSLRHLNTGAFF. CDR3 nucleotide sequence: TGTGCCAGCAGTTTACGGCACTTGAACACTGGAGCTTTCTTT.

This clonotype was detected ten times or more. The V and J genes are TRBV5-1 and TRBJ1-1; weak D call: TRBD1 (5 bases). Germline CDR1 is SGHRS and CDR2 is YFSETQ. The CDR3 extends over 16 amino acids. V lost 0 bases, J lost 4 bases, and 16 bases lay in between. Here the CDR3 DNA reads TGCGCCAGCAGCTTGGGTTACGGTACAGGAGGCACTGAAGCTTTCTTT. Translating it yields CASSLGYGTGGTEAFF.

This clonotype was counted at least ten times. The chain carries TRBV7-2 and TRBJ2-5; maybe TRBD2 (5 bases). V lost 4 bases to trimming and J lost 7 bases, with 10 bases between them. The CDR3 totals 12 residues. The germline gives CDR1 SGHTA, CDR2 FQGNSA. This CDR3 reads CASSSGYRTQYF. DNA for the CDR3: TGTGCCAGCAGCTCGGGATATAGGACCCAGTACTTC.